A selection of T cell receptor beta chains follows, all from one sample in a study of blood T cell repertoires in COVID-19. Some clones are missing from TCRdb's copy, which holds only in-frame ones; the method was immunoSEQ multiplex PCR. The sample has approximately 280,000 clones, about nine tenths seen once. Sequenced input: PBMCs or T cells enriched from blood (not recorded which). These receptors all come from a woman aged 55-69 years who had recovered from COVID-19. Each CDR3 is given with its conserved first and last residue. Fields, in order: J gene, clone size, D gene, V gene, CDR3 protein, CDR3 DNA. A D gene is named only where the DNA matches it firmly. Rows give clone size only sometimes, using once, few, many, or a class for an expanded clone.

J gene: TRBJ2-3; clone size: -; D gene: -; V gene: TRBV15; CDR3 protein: CATSRSRQGGPDTQYF; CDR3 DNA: TGTGCCACCAGCAGATCCCGACAGGGAGGTCCAGATACGCAGTATTTT
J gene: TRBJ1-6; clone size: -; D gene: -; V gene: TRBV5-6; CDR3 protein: CASSPGGSYNSPLHF; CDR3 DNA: TGTGCCAGCAGCCCGGGAGGCTCCTATAATTCACCCCTCCACTTT
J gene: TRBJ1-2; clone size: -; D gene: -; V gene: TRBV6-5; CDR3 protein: CASGPGSARNYGYTF; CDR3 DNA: TGTGCCAGCGGCCCAGGGTCCGCCAGGAACTATGGCTACACCTTC
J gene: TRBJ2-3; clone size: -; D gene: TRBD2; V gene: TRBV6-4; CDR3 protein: CASSSTSGRLDTQYF; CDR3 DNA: TGTGCCAGCAGCAGTACTAGCGGTCGCCTGGATACGCAGTATTTT
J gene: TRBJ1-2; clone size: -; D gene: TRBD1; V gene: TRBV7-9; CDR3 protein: CASSSGTGGGGYTF; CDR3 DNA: TGTGCCAGCAGCTCAGGGACAGGGGGAGGAGGCTACACCTTC
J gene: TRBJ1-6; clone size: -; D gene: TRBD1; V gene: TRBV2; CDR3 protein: CAGDRVGNSPLHF; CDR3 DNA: TGTGCCGGAGACAGGGTGGGTAATTCACCCCTCCACTTT
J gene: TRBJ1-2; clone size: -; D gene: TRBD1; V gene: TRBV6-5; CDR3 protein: CASRWTGEAYGYTF; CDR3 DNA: TGTGCCAGCAGGTGGACAGGGGAGGCCTATGGCTACACCTTC
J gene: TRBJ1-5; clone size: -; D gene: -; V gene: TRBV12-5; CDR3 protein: CASGSSPGAQHF; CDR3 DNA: TGTGCTAGTGGTTCTTCCCCGGGAGCCCAGCATTTT
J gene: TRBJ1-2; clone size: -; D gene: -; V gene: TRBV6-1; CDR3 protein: CASSEAALKARSYGYTF; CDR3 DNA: TGTGCCAGCAGTGAAGCCGCTTTAAAAGCCCGCTCCTATGGCTACACCTTC
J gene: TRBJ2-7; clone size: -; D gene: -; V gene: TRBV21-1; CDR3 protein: CASKKTGQGSYEQYF; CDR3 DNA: TGTGCCAGCAAAAAAACGGGACAGGGAAGCTACGAGCAGTACTTC
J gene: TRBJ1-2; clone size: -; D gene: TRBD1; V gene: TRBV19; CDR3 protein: CASSRDRRNYGYTF; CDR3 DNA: TGTGCCAGTAGTAGGGACAGACGTAACTATGGCTACACCTTC
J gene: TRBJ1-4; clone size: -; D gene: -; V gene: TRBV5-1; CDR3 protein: CASSIQSTNEKLFF; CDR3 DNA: TGCGCCAGCAGCATACAGTCAACTAATGAAAAACTGTTTTTT
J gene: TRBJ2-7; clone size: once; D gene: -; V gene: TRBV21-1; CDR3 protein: CANLSGSSYEQYF; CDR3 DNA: TGTGCCAACCTTAGCGGAAGCTCCTACGAGCAGTACTTC
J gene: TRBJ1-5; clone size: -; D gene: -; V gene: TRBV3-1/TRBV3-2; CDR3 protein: CASSQEAGASNQPQHF; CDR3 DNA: TGTGCCAGCAGCCAAGAGGCCGGAGCTAGCAATCAGCCCCAGCATTTT
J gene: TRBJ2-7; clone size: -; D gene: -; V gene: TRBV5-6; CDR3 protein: CASNPGGGGAYEQYF; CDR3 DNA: TGTGCCAGCAACCCGGGTGGAGGGGGCGCCTACGAGCAGTACTTC
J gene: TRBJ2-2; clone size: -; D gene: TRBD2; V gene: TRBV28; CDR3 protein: CASSFQGLAGINTGELFF; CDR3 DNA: TGTGCCAGCAGTTTTCAAGGACTAGCGGGAATAAACACCGGGGAGCTGTTTTTT
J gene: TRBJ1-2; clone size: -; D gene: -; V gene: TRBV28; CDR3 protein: CASSGQDGYTF; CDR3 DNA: TGTGCCAGCAGTGGGCAAGATGGCTACACCTTC
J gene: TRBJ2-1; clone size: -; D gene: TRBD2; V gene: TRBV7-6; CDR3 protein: CASSRTSGPYNEQFF; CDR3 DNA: TGTGCCAGCAGCCGCACTAGCGGGCCTTACAATGAGCAGTTCTTC
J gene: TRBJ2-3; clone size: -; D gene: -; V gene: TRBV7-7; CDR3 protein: CASSPSERRSTDTQYF; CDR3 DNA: TGTGCTAGCAGCCCCTCCGAGCGGAGATCCACAGATACGCAGTATTTT
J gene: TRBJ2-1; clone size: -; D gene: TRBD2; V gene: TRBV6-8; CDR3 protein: CASSLKAGTSGGARNEQFF; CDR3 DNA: TGTGCCAGCAGTCTAAAGGCCGGGACTAGCGGGGGGGCCCGGAATGAGCAGTTCTTC
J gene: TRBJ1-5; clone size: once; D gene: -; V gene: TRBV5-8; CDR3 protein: CASTRRTVNQPQHF; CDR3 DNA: TGTGCCAGCACCCGCAGGACAGTGAATCAGCCCCAGCATTTT
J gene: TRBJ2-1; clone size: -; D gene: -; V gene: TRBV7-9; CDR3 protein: CASSLGFGNEQFF; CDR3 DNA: TGTGCCAGCAGCCTTGGATTCGGGAATGAGCAGTTCTTC
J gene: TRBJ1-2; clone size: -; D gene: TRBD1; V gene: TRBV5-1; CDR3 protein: CASSLLTGDYGYTF; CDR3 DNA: TGCGCCAGCAGCTTACTGACAGGGGACTATGGCTACACCTTC
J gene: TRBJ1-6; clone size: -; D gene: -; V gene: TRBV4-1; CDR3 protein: CASSLGPLNSPLHF; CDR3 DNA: TGCGCCAGCAGCTTGGGCCCCCTAAATTCACCCCTCCACTTT
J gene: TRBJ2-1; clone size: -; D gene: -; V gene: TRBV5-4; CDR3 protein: CASSSKGLLLGEQFF; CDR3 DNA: TGTGCCAGCAGTAGCAAGGGACTTCTTTTGGGTGAGCAGTTCTTC
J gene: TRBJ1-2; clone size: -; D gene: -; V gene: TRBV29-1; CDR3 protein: CSVQSLGQDWNGYTF; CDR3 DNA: TGCAGCGTTCAGTCCCTCGGTCAGGACTGGAATGGCTACACCTTC
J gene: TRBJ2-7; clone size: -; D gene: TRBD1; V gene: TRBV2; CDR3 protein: CASSRDRRSEQYF; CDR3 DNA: TGTGCCAGCAGTAGGGACAGGAGGTCCGAGCAGTACTTC
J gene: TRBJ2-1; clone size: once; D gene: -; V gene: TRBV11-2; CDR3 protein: CASSLSGFATGSSYNEQFF; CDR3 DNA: TGTGCCAGCAGCTTATCAGGGTTCGCCACAGGTAGCTCCTACAATGAGCAGTTCTTC
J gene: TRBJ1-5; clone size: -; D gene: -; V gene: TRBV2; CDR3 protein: CASSDAGVHQPQHF; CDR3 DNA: TGTGCCAGCAGTGACGCAGGGGTTCATCAGCCCCAGCATTTT
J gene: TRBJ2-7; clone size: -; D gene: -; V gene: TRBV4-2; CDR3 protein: CASSQAQSEYEQYF; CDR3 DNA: TGTGCCAGCAGCCAAGCCCAGTCAGAATACGAGCAGTACTTC
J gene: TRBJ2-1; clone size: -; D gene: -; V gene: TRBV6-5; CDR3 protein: CASSPGSEQFF; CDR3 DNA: TGTGCCAGCAGCCCCGGGTCGGAGCAGTTCTTC
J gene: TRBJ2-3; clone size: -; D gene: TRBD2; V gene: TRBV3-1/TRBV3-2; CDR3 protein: CASSTPVLAGGDTQYF; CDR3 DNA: TGTGCCAGCAGCACCCCGGTACTAGCGGGGGGAGATACGCAGTATTTT
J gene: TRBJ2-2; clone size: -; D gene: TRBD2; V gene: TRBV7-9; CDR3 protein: CASSQGLKTNTGELFF; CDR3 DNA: TGTGCCAGCAGCCAGGGACTAAAAACGAACACCGGGGAGCTGTTTTTT
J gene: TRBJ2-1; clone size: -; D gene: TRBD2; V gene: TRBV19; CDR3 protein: CASSTGLAGGVSSYNEQFF; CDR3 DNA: TGTGCCAGTAGTACTGGACTAGCGGGGGGGGTAAGCTCCTACAATGAGCAGTTCTTC
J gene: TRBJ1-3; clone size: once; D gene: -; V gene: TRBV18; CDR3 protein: CASSPLQGNSGNTIYF; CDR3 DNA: TGTGCCAGCTCACCGCTTCAGGGAAACTCTGGAAACACCATATATTTT
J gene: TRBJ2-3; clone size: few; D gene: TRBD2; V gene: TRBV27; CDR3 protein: CASSPPAGFGVADTQYF; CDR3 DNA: TGTGCCAGCAGTCCACCAGCGGGATTCGGGGTCGCAGATACGCAGTATTTT
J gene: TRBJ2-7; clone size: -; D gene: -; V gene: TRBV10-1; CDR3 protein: CASSEGGSTYEQYF; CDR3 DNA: TGCGCCAGCAGTGAGGGTGGCTCCACCTACGAGCAGTACTTC
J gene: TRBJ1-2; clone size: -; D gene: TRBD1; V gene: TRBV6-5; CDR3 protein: CASKLQGAGGYTF; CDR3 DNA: TGTGCCAGCAAACTACAGGGGGCGGGTGGCTACACCTTC
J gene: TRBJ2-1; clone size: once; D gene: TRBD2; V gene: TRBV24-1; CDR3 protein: CATSDTSGESYNEQFF; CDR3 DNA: TGTGCCACCAGTGACACTAGCGGGGAAAGTTACAATGAGCAGTTCTTC
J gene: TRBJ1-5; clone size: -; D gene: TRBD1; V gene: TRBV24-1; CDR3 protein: CATSDRTTGRNQPQHF; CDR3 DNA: TGTGCCACCAGTGATCGAACGACAGGGAGAAATCAGCCCCAGCATTTT
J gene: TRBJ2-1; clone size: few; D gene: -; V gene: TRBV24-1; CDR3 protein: CATSDRGTTTYNEQFF; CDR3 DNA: TGTGCCACCAGTGATCGGGGGACCACCACTTACAATGAGCAGTTCTTC
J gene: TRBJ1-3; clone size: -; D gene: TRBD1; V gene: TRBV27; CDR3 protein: CASSRDSSGNTIYF; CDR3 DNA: TGTGCCAGCTCTCGGGACAGCTCTGGAAACACCATATATTTT
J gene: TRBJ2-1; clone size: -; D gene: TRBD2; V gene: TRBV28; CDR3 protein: CASSVTLAGGGNEQFF; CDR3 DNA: TGTGCCAGCAGTGTGACCCTAGCGGGGGGAGGCAATGAGCAGTTCTTC
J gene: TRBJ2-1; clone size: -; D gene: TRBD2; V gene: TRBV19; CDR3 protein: CASSAGLYNEQFF; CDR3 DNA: TGTGCCAGTAGCGCGGGACTATACAATGAGCAGTTCTTC
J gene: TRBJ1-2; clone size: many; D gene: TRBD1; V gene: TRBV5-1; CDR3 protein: CASSSGTGTYGYTF; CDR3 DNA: TGCGCCAGCAGCTCCGGGACAGGGACCTATGGCTACACCTTC
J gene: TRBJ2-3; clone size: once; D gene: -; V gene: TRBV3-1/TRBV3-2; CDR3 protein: CASSPRGTDTQYF; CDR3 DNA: TGTGCCAGCAGCCCCAGGGGCACAGATACGCAGTATTTT
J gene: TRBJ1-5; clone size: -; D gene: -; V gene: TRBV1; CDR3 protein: CTSSQASYRELNQPQHF; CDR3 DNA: TGCACCAGCAGCCAAGCCTCATACAGGGAACTAAATCAGCCCCAGCATTTT
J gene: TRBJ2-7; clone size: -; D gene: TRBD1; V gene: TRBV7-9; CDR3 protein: CASSLKDRENVEQYF; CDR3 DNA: TGTGCCAGCAGCCTAAAGGACAGGGAGAACGTCGAGCAGTACTTC
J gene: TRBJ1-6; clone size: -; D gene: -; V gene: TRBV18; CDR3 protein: CASSPLTGPLHF; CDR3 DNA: TGTGCCAGCTCACCACTGACGGGTCCCCTCCACTTT
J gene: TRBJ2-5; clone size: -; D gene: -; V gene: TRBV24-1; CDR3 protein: CATSEDSLGLQTQYF; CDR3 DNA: TGTGCCACCAGTGAAGACAGTTTGGGTCTACAGACCCAGTACTTC
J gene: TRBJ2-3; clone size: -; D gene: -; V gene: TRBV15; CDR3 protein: CATSRALPPAADTQYF; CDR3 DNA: TGTGCCACCAGCAGAGCACTACCCCCGGCGGCAGATACGCAGTATTTT
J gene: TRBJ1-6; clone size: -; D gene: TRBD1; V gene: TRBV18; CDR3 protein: CASSAQGGNSPLHF; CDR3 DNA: TGTGCCAGCTCCGCGCAGGGGGGTAATTCACCCCTCCACTTT
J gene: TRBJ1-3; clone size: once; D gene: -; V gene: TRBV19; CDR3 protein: CASRAPAGGGNTIYF; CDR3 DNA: TGTGCCAGTAGAGCCCCTGCGGGGGGTGGAAACACCATATATTTT
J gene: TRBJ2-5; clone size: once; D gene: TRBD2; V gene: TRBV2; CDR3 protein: CASTSVLGGGTQYF; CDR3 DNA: TGTGCCAGCACCTCTGTTCTGGGGGGGGGTACCCAGTACTTC
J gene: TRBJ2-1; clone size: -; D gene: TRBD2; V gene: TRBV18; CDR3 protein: CASSPMGLAGGDEQFF; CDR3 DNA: TGTGCCAGCTCACCGATGGGTCTAGCGGGAGGAGATGAGCAGTTCTTC
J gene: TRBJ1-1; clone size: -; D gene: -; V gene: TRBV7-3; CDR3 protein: CASSFSGQPNTEAFF; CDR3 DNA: TGTGCCAGCAGCTTTTCCGGACAACCTAACACTGAAGCTTTCTTT